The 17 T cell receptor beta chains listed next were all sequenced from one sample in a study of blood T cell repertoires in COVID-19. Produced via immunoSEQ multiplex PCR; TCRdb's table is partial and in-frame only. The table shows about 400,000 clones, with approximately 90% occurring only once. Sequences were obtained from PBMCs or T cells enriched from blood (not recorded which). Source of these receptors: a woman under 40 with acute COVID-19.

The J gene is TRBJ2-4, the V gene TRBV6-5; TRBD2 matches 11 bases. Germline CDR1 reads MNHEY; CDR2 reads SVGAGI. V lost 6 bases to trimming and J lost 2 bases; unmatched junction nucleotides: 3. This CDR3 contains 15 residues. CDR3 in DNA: TGTGCCAGCAGGCTAGCGGGGGGATCCAAAAACATTCAGTACTTC. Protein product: CASRLAGGSKNIQYF.

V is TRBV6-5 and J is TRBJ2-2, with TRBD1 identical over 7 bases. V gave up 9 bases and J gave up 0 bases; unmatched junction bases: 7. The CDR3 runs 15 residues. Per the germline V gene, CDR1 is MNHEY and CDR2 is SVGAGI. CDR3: CASEWGTANTGELFF. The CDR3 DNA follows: TGTGCCAGTGAGTGGGGGACAGCGAACACCGGGGAGCTGTTTTTT.

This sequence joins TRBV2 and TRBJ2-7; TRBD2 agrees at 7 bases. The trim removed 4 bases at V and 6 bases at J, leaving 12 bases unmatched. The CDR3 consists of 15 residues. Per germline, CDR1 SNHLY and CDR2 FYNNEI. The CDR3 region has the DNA TGTGCCAGCAGTGGGGCCCGGGGAGGGCCTGCCGAGCAGTACTTC. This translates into CASSGARGGPAEQYF.

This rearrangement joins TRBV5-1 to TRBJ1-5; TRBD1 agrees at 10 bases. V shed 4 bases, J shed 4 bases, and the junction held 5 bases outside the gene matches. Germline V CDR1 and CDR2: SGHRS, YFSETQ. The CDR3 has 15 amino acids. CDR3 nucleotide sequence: TGCGCCAGCAGCCCCGACAGGGGGCGGAATCAGCCCCAGCATTTT. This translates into CASSPDRGRNQPQHF. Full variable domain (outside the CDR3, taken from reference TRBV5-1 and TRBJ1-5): KAGVTQTPRYLIKTRGQQVTLSCSPISGHRSVSWYQQTPGQGLQFLFEYFSETQRNKGNFPGRFSGRQFSNSRSEMNVSTLELGDSALYLCASSPDRGRNQPQHFGDGTRLSIL.

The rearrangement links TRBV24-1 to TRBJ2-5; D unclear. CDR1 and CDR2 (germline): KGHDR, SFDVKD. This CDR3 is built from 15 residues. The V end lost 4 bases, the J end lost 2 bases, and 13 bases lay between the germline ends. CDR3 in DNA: TGTGCCACCAGTGAAGGTCAGGCAAGTCAAGAGACCCAGTACTTC. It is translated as CATSEGQASQETQYF.

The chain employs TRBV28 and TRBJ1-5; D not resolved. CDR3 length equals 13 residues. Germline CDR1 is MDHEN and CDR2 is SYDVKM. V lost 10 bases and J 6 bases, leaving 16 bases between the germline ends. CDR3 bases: TGTGCCACCCGCGGAAAATCCGGTCAGCCCCAGCATTTT. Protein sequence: CATRGKSGQPQHF.

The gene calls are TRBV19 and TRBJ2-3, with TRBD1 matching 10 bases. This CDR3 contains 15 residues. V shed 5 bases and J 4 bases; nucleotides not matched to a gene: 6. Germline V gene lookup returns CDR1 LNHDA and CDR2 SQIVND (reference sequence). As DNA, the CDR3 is TGTGCCAGTAGTCCGGACAGGGGGTCATCAGATACGCAGTATTTT. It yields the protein CASSPDRGSSDTQYF. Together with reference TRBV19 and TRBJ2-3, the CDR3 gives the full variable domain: DGGITQSPKYLFRKEGQNVTLSCEQNLNHDAMYWYRQDPGQGLRLIYYSQIVNDFQKGDIAEGYSVSREKKESFPLTVTSAQKNPTAFYLCASSPDRGSSDTQYFGPGTRLTVL.

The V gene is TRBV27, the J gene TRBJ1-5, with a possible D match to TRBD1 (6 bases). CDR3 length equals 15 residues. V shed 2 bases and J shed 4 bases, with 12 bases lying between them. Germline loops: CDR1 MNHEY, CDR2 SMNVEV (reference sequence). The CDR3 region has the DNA TGTGCCAGCAGTTTAATGGGGGCCAGTAATCAGCCCCAGCATTTT. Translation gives CASSLMGASNQPQHF.

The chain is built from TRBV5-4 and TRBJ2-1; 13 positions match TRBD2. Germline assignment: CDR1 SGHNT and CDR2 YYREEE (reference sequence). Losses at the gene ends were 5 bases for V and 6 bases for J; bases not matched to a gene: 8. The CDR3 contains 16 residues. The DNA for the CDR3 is TGTGCCAGCAGTGGGAAACTAGCGGGGGGGCGCAATGAGCAGTTCTTC. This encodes CASSGKLAGGRNEQFF.

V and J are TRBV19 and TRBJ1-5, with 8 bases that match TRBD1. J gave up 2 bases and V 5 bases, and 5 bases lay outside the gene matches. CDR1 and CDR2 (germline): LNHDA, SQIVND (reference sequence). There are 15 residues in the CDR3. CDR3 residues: CASSPDRAGNQPQHF. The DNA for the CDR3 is TGTGCCAGTAGTCCGGACAGGGCGGGCAATCAGCCCCAGCATTTT.

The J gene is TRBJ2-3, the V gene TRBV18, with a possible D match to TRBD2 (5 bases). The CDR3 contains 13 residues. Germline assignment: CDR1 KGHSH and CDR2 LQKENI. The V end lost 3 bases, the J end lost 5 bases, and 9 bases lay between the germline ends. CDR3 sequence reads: CASSPGVEDTQYF. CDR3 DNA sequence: TGTGCCAGCTCACCCGGGGTTGAAGATACGCAGTATTTT.

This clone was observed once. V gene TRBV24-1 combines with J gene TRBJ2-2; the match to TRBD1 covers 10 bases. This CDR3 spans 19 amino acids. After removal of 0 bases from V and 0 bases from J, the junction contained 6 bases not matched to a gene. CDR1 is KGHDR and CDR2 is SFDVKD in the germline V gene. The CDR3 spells CATSDLRQGALANTGELFF. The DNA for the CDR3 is TGTGCCACCAGTGATTTGAGACAGGGGGCATTAGCGAACACCGGGGAGCTGTTTTTT.

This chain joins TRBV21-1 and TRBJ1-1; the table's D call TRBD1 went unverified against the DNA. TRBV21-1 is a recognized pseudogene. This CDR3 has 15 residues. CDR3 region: CASSNGKGARTEAFF. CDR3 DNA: TGTGCCAGCAGCAATGGGAAGGGGGCTCGGACTGAAGCTTTCTTT.

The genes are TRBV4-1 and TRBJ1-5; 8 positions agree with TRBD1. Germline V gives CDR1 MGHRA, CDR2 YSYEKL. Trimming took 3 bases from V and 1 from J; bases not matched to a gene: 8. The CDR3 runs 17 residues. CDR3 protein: CASSQSAGQGSNQPQHF. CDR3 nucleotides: TGCGCCAGCAGCCAGTCGGCCGGACAGGGCAGCAATCAGCCCCAGCATTTT.

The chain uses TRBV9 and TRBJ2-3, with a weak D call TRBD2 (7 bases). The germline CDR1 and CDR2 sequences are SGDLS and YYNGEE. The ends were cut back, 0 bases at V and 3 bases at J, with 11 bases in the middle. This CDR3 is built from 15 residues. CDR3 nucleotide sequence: TGTGCCAGCAGCGTAGGGGGGGGGCCAACAGATACGCAGTATTTT. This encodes CASSVGGGPTDTQYF.

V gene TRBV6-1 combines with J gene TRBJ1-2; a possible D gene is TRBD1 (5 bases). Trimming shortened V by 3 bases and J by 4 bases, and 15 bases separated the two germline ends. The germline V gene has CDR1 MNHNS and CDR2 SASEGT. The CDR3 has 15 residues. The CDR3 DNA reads TGTGCCAGCAGTGATCCTTCACAGGTAGCCTATGGCTACACCTTC. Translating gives CASSDPSQVAYGYTF.

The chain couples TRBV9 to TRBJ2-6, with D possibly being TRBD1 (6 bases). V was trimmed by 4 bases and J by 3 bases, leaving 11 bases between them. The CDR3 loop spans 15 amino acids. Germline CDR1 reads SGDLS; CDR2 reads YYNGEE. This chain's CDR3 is CASSIQGGGANVLTF. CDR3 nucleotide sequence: TGTGCCAGCAGCATACAGGGCGGTGGGGCCAACGTCCTGACTTTC.